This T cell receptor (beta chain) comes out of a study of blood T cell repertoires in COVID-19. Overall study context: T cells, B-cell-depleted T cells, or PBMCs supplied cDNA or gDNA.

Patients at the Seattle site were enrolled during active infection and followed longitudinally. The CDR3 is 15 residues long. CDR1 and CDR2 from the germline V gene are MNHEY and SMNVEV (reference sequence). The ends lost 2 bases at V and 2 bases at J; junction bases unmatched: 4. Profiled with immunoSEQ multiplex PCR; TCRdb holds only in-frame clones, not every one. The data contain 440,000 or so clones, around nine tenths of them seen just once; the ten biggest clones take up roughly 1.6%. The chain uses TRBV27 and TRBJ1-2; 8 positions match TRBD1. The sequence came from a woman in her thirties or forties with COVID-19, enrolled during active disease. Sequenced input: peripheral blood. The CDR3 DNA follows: TGTGCCAGCAGTTTAGGACAGGGTAGGAACTATGGCTACACCTTC. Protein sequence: CASSLGQGRNYGYTF.